The 27 T cell receptor beta chains below all came from one sample that was sequenced in a study of shared clonotypes between healthy human individuals. The repertoire was sequenced with immunoSEQ multiplex PCR; TCRdb's copy has only in-frame clones and lacks some. The sample holds around 430,000 clones, around 75% seen once. The sequenced sample was PBMCs. These receptors were taken from a woman between 35 and 50 years old in good health. Some clones in this sample may be carry-over from other donors' samples.

The chain has TRBV28 and TRBJ2-1, with TRBD1 identical over 7 bases. J lost 4 bases, V lost 5 bases, and 8 bases had no gene match. Germline V lookup: CDR1 MDHEN, CDR2 SYDVKM. The CDR3 is 15 amino acids. The CDR3 sequence: CASSPQGSLYNEQFF. The CDR3, as DNA: TGTGCCAGCAGTCCACAGGGGTCCCTATACAATGAGCAGTTCTTC.

The chain joins TRBV10-3 to TRBJ1-1, with D maybe TRBD1 (5 bases). The CDR3 extends over 13 amino acids. The germline V and J ends were trimmed by 3 bases and 6 bases, with 11 bases remaining between them. Germline CDR1 and CDR2: ENHRY and SYGVKD. DNA of the CDR3: TGTGCCATCAGTGACCCGCTGGGGGCTGAAGCTTTCTTT. Translating it yields CAISDPLGAEAFF.

This chain uses TRBV7-9 with TRBJ1-2; 7 nucleotides line up with TRBD1. The germline gives CDR1 SEHNR, CDR2 FQNEAQ (reference sequence). The V segment lost 2 bases and the J segment 4 bases; nucleotides outside the gene matches: 10. This CDR3 region has 16 residues. The CDR3 is CASSLSMDRLFYGYTF. The CDR3 DNA follows: TGTGCCAGCAGCTTATCAATGGACAGGCTTTTCTATGGCTACACCTTC.

This chain links TRBV7-8 with TRBJ2-7, with a weak D call TRBD1 (6 bases). Trimming took 5 bases from V and 5 from J, leaving 13 bases between them. CDR3 length: 13 residues. Germline V gene data show CDR1 as SGHVS and CDR2 as FQNEAQ. The CDR3 sequence: CASSVDRMNEQYF. CDR3 coding DNA: TGTGCCAGCAGCGTGGACAGAATGAACGAGCAGTACTTC.

This clone was seen only a few times. The J gene is TRBJ1-2, the V gene TRBV19, with 8 bases fitting TRBD1. The germline V gene has CDR1 LNHDA and CDR2 SQIVND (reference sequence). V dropped 7 bases and J dropped 2; count of bases not matched to a gene: 9. This CDR3 spans 15 amino acids. CDR3 sequence: CASKTGDQQNYGYTF. CDR3 nucleotide sequence: TGTGCCAGTAAGACAGGGGACCAACAAAACTATGGCTACACCTTC.

The chain is built from TRBV2 and TRBJ1-2; 9 bases map to TRBD1. CDR1 is SNHLY, CDR2 FYNNEI, per germline. J lost 4 bases, V lost 6 bases, and 6 bases had no gene match. CDR3 size: 14 residues. CDR3 sequence (DNA): TGTGCCAGCAGCCCCGGGACAGGGCTCTATGGCTACACCTTC. Translated: CASSPGTGLYGYTF.

The CDR3 is CASSSPGGPHNEQFF. CDR3 bases: TGTGCCAGCTCGAGCCCGGGAGGGCCCCACAATGAGCAGTTCTTC. The chain links TRBV18 to TRBJ2-1, with 8 bases matching TRBD2. V gave up 6 bases and J gave up 5 bases; unmatched junction bases: 9. In germline, CDR1 is KGHSH, CDR2 LQKENI. The length of the CDR3 is 15 residues.

The rearrangement uses TRBV18 and TRBJ2-1, with D possibly being TRBD1 (8 bases). Germline V gene data show CDR1 as KGHSH and CDR2 as LQKENI. The CDR3 is 14 amino acids. Trimming took 5 bases from V and 6 from J, leaving 14 bases between them. In DNA form, the CDR3 reads TGTGCCAGCTCAACAGGGGGGGCGAGCAATGAGCAGTTCTTC. Amino acid sequence: CASSTGGASNEQFF.

V and J are TRBV23-1 and TRBJ2-2, with D hard to call. TRBV23-1 is an ORF, with its function uncertain. Trimming pared 0 bases from V and 2 bases from J, leaving 4 bases between. The CDR3 extends over 14 amino acids. In DNA, the CDR3 is TGCGCCAGCAGTCAATCTAACAACACCGGGGAGCTGTTTTTT. Its protein is CASSQSNNTGELFF.

Only one count was recorded for this clone. The rearrangement joins TRBV7-9 to TRBJ2-2; TRBD2 might be the D (5 bases). V was cut by 7 bases and J by 1 base, with 10 bases left in between. Per germline, CDR1 SEHNR and CDR2 FQNEAQ (reference sequence). There are 14 residues in the CDR3. The DNA of the CDR3 is TGTGCCAGCACCCCAGAGGGGAACACCGGGGAGCTGTTTTTT. It is translated as CASTPEGNTGELFF. The complete variable domain, with remaining parts taken from reference TRBV7-9 and TRBJ2-2, reads DTGVSQNPRHKITKRGQNVTFRCDPISEHNRLYWYRQTLGQGPEFLTYFQNEAQLEKSRLLSDRFSAERPKGSFSTLEIQRTEQGDSAMYLCASTPEGNTGELFFGEGSRLTVL.

This clone has just a few counts. The rearrangement uses TRBV6-6 and TRBJ1-1; D may be TRBD1 (6 bases). Germline assignment: CDR1 MNHNY and CDR2 SVGAGI (reference sequence). V lost 7 bases, J lost 1 base, and 16 bases lay in between. This CDR3 is built from 15 residues. The CDR3 coding sequence is TGTGCCAGCACTGAGGGCGGCAGGGGGAACACTGAAGCTTTCTTT. Translating gives CASTEGGRGNTEAFF.

The chain uses TRBV20-1 and TRBJ1-5; D remains unclear. V gave up 3 bases and J gave up 9 bases, with 9 bases separating them. The CDR3 loop spans 11 amino acids. The germline V gene encodes CDR1 DFQATT and CDR2 SNEGSKA (reference sequence). CDR3 in DNA: TGCAGTGCTAGCTTGGGTCGGCCCCAGCATTTT. It translates to CSASLGRPQHF.

The CDR3 sequence is CASSYYDRTNYGYTF. DNA of the CDR3: TGTGCCAGCAGCTACTATGACCGGACTAACTATGGCTACACCTTC. The V call is TRBV5-6, the J call TRBJ1-2; D is undetermined. Germline CDR1 is SGHDT and CDR2 is YYEEEE. Between the trimmed V and J ends, which lost 3 bases and 0 bases, there was a span of 12 bases. The CDR3 is made up of 15 amino acids. Variable domain in full (rest from reference TRBV5-6 and TRBJ1-2): DAGVTQSPTHLIKTRGQQVTLRCSPKSGHDTVSWYQQALGQGPQFIFQYYEEEERQRGNFPDRFSGHQFPNYSSELNVNALLLGDSALYLCASSYYDRTNYGYTFGSGTRLTVV.

This sequence joins TRBV29-1 and TRBJ2-5; the D is unclear. The CDR3 is 13 amino acids. V was pared by 3 bases and J by 3 bases, with 11 bases between. Germline CDR1 reads SQVTM; CDR2 reads ANQGSEA. Here the CDR3 reads CSVEKEVKETQYF. The CDR3 nucleotides are TGCAGCGTTGAGAAAGAGGTGAAAGAGACCCAGTACTTC.

The chain employs TRBV5-1 and TRBJ2-7; 8 bases are a match to TRBD1. Germline trimming cut 0 bases from V and 3 bases from J; bases unmatched to any gene: 5. There are 15 residues in the CDR3. Germline-derived CDR1 and CDR2 are SGHRS and YFSETQ. This chain's CDR3 is CASSLVGQGYYEQYF. The CDR3 DNA follows: TGCGCCAGCAGCTTGGTAGGACAGGGATACTACGAGCAGTACTTC.

The J gene is TRBJ2-1, the V gene TRBV29-1; no firm D call. The CDR3 sequence is 14 residues long. V gave up 3 bases and J gave up 0 bases, with 9 bases separating them. Germline lookup yields CDR1 SQVTM and CDR2 ANQGSEA. The CDR3 protein is CSVDRGNSYNEQFF. The CDR3 DNA reads as TGCAGCGTTGATCGTGGGAACTCCTACAATGAGCAGTTCTTC.

This sequence joins TRBV27 and TRBJ2-3; D may be TRBD1 (6 bases). V lost 3 bases and J 1 base, leaving 8 bases between the germline ends. The CDR3 has 14 amino acids. From germline, CDR1 is MNHEY and CDR2 SMNVEV (reference sequence). CDR3 sequence: CASSFRQGTDTQYF. The CDR3 DNA sequence: TGTGCCAGCAGTTTTAGACAGGGCACAGATACGCAGTATTTT.

The count of this clone is one. A junction end diverges from the germline sequence, so it may reflect a read error. The chain couples TRBV7-7 to TRBJ2-5, with TRBD2 matching over 8 bases. From germline, CDR1 is SSHAT and CDR2 FNYEAQ (reference sequence). This CDR3 region has 13 residues. The CDR3 region has the DNA TGTGCCAGCAGCGTAGCGGGGCAAGAGACCCAGTACTTC. The encoded protein is CASSVAGQETQYF.

The J gene is TRBJ2-1, the V gene TRBV10-3, with D hard to call. The CDR3 runs 14 residues. V shed 10 bases and J shed 0 bases, with 13 bases lying between them. Germline lookup yields CDR1 ENHRY and CDR2 SYGVKD. The CDR3 bases are TGTGCCAGCCACCCAGGAAGCTCCTACAATGAGCAGTTCTTC. Translated: CASHPGSSYNEQFF.

The chain joins TRBV7-9 to TRBJ2-1; possibly TRBD2 for D (5 bases). Germline values: CDR1 SEHNR, CDR2 FQNEAQ (reference sequence). The CDR3 totals 13 residues. Trimming pared 2 bases from V and 5 bases from J, leaving 7 bases between. In DNA form, the CDR3 reads TGTGCCAGCAGCTTAACGGGGAACAATGAGCAGTTCTTC. Protein: CASSLTGNNEQFF.

The CDR3 bases are TGTGCCAGCGGAGCAACTAACTATGGCTACACCTTC. It is translated as CASGATNYGYTF. The chain recombines TRBV28 with TRBJ1-2; D uncertain. Deletions cut 8 bases from V and 0 bases from J, with 7 bases between. Germline CDR1 is MDHEN and CDR2 is SYDVKM. The CDR3 runs to 12 residues.

CDR3 DNA sequence: TGTGCCAGCAGCGTACTAGCGGGAGGGCCGGGGTTCAATGAGCAGTTCTTC. It translates to CASSVLAGGPGFNEQFF. The chain links TRBV9 to TRBJ2-1, with 12 bases aligning to TRBD2. Germline V gene data show CDR1 as SGDLS and CDR2 as YYNGEE. This CDR3 is built from 17 residues. Unmatched junction bases numbered 8, after V lost 1 base and J lost 6 bases.

The chain employs TRBV11-3 and TRBJ2-5; 7 positions match TRBD1. Germline loops: CDR1 SGHNT, CDR2 YENEEA. This CDR3 contains 15 residues. V shed 5 bases and J 5 bases; nucleotides not matched to a gene: 11. CDR3 amino acids: CASSPGIGGGETQYF. As DNA, the CDR3 is TGTGCCAGCAGCCCAGGCATAGGGGGCGGGGAGACCCAGTACTTC. Supplemented by reference TRBV11-3 and TRBJ2-5, the full variable domain reads EAGVVQSPRYKIIEKKQPVAFWCNPISGHNTLYWYLQNLGQGPELLIRYENEEAVDDSQLPKDRFSAERLKGVDSTLKIQPAELGDSAVYLCASSPGIGGGETQYFGPGTRLLVL.

In DNA, the CDR3 is TGTGCCAGCAGCGTAGATCCTGGGAGACCGGGTGGCTACACCTTC. The encoded protein is CASSVDPGRPGGYTF. This sequence joins TRBV9 and TRBJ1-2; D call uncertain. The CDR3 is 15 residues long. Germline V gives CDR1 SGDLS, CDR2 YYNGEE. V shed 0 bases and J shed 7 bases, with 16 bases lying between them.

The rearrangement links TRBV18 to TRBJ2-4; 13 positions match TRBD2. The germline gives CDR1 KGHSH, CDR2 LQKENI. V lost 4 bases to trimming and J lost 3 bases; unmatched junction nucleotides: 12. The CDR3 is made up of 19 amino acids. The CDR3 reads CASSLTATSGRGGKNIQYF. For the CDR3, the DNA is TGTGCCAGCTCACTAACCGCTACTAGCGGGAGGGGAGGCAAAAACATTCAGTACTTC.

With regard to this clone: A single base is all that separates this from a far larger clone, so a read error is likely. The V and J genes are TRBV5-1 and TRBJ2-5; D possibly uses TRBD1 or TRBD2 (5 bases each). The CDR3 has 14 residues. Germline V gene data show CDR1 as SGHRS and CDR2 as YFSETQ. The V end lost 5 bases, the J end lost 0 bases, and 11 bases lay between the germline ends. Here the CDR3 reads CASRTGPYQETQYF. The CDR3, as DNA: TGCGCCAGCAGGACGGGACCGTACCAAGAGACCCAGTACTTC.

This clone was seen only once. The chain carries TRBV5-1 and TRBJ2-7; 8 bases are a match to TRBD1. CDR3 length: 14 residues. Trimming took 0 bases from V and 5 from J; bases not matched to a gene: 4. In germline, CDR1 is SGHRS, CDR2 YFSETQ. The CDR3 DNA is TGCGCCAGCAGCTTGGGTGGGACAGGTGACGAGCAGTACTTC. It translates to CASSLGGTGDEQYF.